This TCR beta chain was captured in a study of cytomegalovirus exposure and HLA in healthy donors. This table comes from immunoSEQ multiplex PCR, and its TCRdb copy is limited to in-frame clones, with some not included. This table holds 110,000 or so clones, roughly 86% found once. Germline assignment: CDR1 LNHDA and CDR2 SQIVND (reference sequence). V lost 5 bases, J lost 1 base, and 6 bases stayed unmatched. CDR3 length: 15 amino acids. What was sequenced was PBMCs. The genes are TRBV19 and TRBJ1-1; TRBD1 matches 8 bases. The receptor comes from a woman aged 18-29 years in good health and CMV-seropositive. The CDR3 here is CASSARQGRNTEAFF. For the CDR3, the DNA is TGTGCCAGTAGTGCTCGACAGGGGAGGAACACTGAAGCTTTCTTT.